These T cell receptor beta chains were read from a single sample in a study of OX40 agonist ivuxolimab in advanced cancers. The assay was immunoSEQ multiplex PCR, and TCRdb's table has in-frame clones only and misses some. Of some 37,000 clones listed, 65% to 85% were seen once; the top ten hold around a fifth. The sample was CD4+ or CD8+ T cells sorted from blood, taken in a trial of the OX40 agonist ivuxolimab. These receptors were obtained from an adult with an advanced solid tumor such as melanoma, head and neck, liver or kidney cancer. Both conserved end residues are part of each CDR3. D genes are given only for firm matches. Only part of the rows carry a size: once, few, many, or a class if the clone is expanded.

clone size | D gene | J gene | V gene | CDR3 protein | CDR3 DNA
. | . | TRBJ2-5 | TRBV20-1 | CSALARETQYF | TGCAGTGCACTGGCCAGGGAGACCCAGTACTTC
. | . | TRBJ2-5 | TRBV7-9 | CASSIGTFEVGETQYF | TGTGCCAGCAGCATCGGGACTTTCGAGGTAGGGGAGACCCAGTACTTC
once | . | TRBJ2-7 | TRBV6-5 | CASSPSSGSYEQYF | TGTGCCAGCAGTCCTTCGAGCGGGTCCTACGAGCAGTACTTC
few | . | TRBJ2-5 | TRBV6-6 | CASSYTISGTQETQYF | TGTGCCAGCAGTTACACCATATCAGGAACTCAAGAGACCCAGTACTTC
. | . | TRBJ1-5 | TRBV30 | CAWSSGSHSNQPQHF | TGTGCCTGGAGTTCGGGGTCCCATAGCAATCAGCCCCAGCATTTT
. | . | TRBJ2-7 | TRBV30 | CAVGRGGRYEQYF | TGTGCCGTGGGGCGCGGCGGGCGCTACGAGCAGTACTTC
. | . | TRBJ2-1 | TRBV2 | CASSEALGGRDEQFF | TGTGCCAGCAGTGAAGCGCTGGGGGGGCGGGATGAGCAGTTCTTC
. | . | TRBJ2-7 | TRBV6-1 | CASSDGRGRLALKDYEQYF | TGTGCCAGCAGTGACGGGAGGGGGCGTTTGGCTCTTAAGGACTACGAGCAGTACTTC
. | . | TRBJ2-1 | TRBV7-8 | CASSLGGLPNEQFF | TGTGCCAGCAGCTTAGGGGGACTGCCTAATGAGCAGTTCTTC
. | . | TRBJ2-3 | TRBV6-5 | CASSFGTGEGETQYF | TGTGCCAGCAGTTTTGGGACGGGAGAGGGAGAGACGCAGTATTTT
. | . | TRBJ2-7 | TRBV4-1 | CASSQRDTGRYEQYF | TGCGCCAGCAGCCAGCGGGACACAGGGCGCTACGAGCAGTACTTC
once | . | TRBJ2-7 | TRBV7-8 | CASSLELHYEQYF | TGTGCCAGCAGCTTAGAACTCCACTACGAGCAGTACTTC
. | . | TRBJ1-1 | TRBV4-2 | CASSQDFMRQTNTEAFF | TGTGCCAGCAGCCAAGATTTCATGCGGCAAACAAACACTGAAGCTTTCTTT
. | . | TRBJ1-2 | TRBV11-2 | CASSLETGRSRYGYTF | TGTGCCAGCAGCTTAGAGACAGGTCGGTCGAGATATGGCTACACCTTC
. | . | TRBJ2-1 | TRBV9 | CASSVESVPASYNEQFF | TGTGCCAGCAGCGTAGAGAGCGTCCCGGCCTCCTACAATGAGCAGTTCTTC
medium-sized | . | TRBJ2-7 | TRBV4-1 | CASSQEGTDSYEQYF | TGCGCCAGCAGCCAAGAAGGAACGGATTCCTACGAGCAGTACTTC
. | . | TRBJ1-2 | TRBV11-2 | CASSQGIYGYTF | TGTGCCAGCAGCCAGGGGATCTATGGCTACACCTTC
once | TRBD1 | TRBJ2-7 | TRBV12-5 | CASGSRDRGHYEQYF | TGTGCTAGTGGTTCCCGGGACAGGGGGCACTACGAGCAGTACTTC
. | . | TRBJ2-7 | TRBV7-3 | CASSYGSHYEQYF | TGTGCCAGCAGCTACGGTAGCCATTACGAGCAGTACTTC
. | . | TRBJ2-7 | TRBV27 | CASSPTLLGSSEQYF | TGTGCCAGCAGTCCGACCCTCCTAGGTTCAAGCGAGCAGTACTTC
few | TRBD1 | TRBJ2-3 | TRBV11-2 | CASSSHTRTGDISTDTQYF | TGTGCCAGCAGCTCTCACACTCGGACAGGGGACATTAGCACAGATACGCAGTATTTT
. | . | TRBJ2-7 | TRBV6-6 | CASSYNRHSSYEQYF | TGTGCCAGCAGTTATAACCGACATAGCTCCTACGAGCAGTACTTC
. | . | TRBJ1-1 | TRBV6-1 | CAAHKGTEAFF | TGTGCCGCCCATAAAGGCACTGAAGCTTTCTTT
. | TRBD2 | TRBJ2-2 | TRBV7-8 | CASSLGGRADGELFF | TGTGCCAGCAGCTTAGGCGGGAGGGCCGACGGGGAGCTGTTTTTT